What follows describes a single T cell receptor (beta chain). The entry originates in a study of blood T cell repertoires in COVID-19. Overall study: COVID-19 samples, acute and convalescent, were from the United States, Italy and Spain.

Per the original data handling: For nucleated cells, counts were estimated from reference gene primer amplification. Libraries were prepared by immunoSEQ multiplex PCR; TCRdb keeps only in-frame clonotypes and omits some of them. That table supplies the V and J calls and clone size; D and trimming were determined from the DNA. The sample carries about 200,000 clones, nearly 90% recorded once. Enrollees, roughly 18 to 89 years old, lived in 25 or so US areas. Participants were placed into cohorts based on the clinical history they reported. The V gene's germline CDR1 is SGDLS and CDR2 YYNGEE. J was trimmed by 5 bases and V by 4 bases; bases with no gene match: 10. The CDR3 contains 16 residues.

The sequenced material came from PBMCs or T cells enriched from blood (not recorded which). The source is a woman in her thirties or forties with acute COVID-19. V gene TRBV9 combines with J gene TRBJ2-3, with TRBD1 matching 10 bases. The CDR3 nucleotides read TGTGCCAGCAGCCCTGAGACAGGGGGCTTTAGAGATACGCAGTATTTT. Its translation: CASSPETGGFRDTQYF.